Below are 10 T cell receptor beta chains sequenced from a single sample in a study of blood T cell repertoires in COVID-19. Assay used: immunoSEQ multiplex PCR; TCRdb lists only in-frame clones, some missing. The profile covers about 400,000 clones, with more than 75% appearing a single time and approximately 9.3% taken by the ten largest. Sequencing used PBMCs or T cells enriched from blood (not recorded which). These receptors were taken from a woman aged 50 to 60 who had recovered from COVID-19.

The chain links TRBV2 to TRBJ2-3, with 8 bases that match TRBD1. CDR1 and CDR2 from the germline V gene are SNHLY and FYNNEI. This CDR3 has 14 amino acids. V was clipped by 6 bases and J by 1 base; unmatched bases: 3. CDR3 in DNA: TGTGCCAGCAGACAGGGGGTGGGCACAGATACGCAGTATTTT. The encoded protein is CASRQGVGTDTQYF.

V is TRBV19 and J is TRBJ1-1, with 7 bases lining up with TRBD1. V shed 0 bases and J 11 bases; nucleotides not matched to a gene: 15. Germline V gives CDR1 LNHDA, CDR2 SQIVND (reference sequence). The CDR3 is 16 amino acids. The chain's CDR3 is CASSIDRGQSGVGAFF. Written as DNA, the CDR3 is TGTGCCAGTAGTATAGATCGGGGACAGTCGGGAGTCGGGGCTTTCTTT.

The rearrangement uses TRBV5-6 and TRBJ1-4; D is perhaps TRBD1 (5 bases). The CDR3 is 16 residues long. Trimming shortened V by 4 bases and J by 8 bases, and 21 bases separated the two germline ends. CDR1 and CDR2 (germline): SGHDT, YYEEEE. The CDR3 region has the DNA TGTGCCAGCAGCCAACTAAGGGGCGGTCCGCGCGAAAAACTGTTTTTT. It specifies CASSQLRGGPREKLFF.

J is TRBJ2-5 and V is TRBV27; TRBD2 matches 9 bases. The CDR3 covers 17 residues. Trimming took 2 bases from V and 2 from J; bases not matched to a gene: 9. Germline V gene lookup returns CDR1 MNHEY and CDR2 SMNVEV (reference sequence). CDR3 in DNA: TGTGCCAGCAGTTTAGGTCTGACGACTAGCGGACAAGAGACCCAGTACTTC. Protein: CASSLGLTTSGQETQYF.

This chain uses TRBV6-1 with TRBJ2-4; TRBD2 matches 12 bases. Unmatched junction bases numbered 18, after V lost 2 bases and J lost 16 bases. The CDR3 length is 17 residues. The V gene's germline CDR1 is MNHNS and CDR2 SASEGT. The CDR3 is CASSEKSRRLAGGPSYF. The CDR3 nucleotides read TGTGCCAGCAGTGAAAAGTCCCGGCGGCTAGCGGGGGGGCCGTCCTACTTC.

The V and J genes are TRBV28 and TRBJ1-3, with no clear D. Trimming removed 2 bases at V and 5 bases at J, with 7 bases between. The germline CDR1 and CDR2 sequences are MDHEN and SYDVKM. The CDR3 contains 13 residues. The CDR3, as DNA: TGTGCCAGCAGTTTAGCCAGAAGAAACACCATATATTTT. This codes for CASSLARRNTIYF.

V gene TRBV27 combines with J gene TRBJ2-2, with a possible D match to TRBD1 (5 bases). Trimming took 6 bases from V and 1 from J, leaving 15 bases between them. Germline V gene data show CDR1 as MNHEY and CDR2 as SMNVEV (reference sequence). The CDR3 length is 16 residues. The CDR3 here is CASSRPRTQNTGELFF. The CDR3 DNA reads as TGTGCCAGCAGCCGACCCAGGACACAGAACACCGGGGAGCTGTTTTTT.

The CDR3 bases are TGTGCCAGCAGTGAGACAGGTCCAAACAATGAGCAGTTCTTC. Its protein is CASSETGPNNEQFF. The V gene is TRBV6-1, the J gene TRBJ2-1, with a weak D call TRBD1 (6 bases). The CDR3 consists of 14 residues. The germline CDR1 and CDR2 sequences are MNHNS and SASEGT. The V gene lost 3 bases and the J gene lost 5 bases, with 11 bases spanning the gap.

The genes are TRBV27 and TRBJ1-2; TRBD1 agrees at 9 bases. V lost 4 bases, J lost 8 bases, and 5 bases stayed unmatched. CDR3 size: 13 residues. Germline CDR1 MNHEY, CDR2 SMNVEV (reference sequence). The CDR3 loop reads CASSWDRVKGYTF. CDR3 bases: TGTGCCAGCAGTTGGGACAGGGTGAAGGGCTACACCTTC.

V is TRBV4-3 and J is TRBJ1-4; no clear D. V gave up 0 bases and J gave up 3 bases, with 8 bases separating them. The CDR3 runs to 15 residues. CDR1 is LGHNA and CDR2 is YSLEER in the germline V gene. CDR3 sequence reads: CASSQDATANEKLFF. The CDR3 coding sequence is TGCGCCAGCAGCCAAGATGCCACAGCTAATGAAAAACTGTTTTTT.